Reported below is one T cell receptor beta chain. What it binds is not known. The sample is drawn from a study of CXCR3-negative and CXCR3-positive naive CD8 T cells. Findings and caveats of the study: Naive cells, whether CXCR3-negative or CXCR3-positive, had similar TRBV-TRBJ usage, while memory cells differed.

The authors prepared UMI-labeled TRB cDNA libraries by 5' RACE. TCRdb reanalyzed the 5' RACE reads and collapses them to one entry per CDR3 protein, without DNA. Recorded for this sample: 100,000 to 150,000 distinct CDR3 sequences. CDR1 and CDR2 from the germline V gene are SQVTM and ANQGSEA. This CDR3 has 15 amino acids. The TCR was taken from a human donor in good health. Some clones in this sample may be carry-over from other donors' samples. The chain has TRBV29-1 and TRBJ2-2; TCRdb outputs TRBD1, but without DNA this stays unchecked. The sequenced material came from naive CXCR3- CD8+ T cells from blood. The subset was: CD45RO-CCR7+CD27+CD95- naive CD8+ T cells lacking CXCR3 (TNR3-). The CDR3 reads CSVEATGVGTGELFF.